This TCR beta chain stems from a study of blood T cell repertoires in COVID-19. Study-wide background: Acute and convalescent COVID-19 specimens originated in the United States, Italy and Spain. PBMCs, B-cell-depleted T cells, or T cells provided the cDNA or gDNA that made up the material.

In the source study's methods: Cell counts per sample came from amplifying reference gene primers. The data were produced by immunoSEQ multiplex PCR, yet TCRdb's version contains in-frame clones alone and is incomplete. The DNA gave D and trimming, while V, J and clone size come from that table. This sample has under 130,000 clones, with 70% to 90% found just once. The CDR3 loop spans 13 amino acids. From germline, CDR1 is SGHAT and CDR2 FQNNGV. The V and J ends lost 7 bases and 5 bases respectively, with 15 bases between them. The sequence derives from a woman aged 55-70 years with acute or convalescent COVID-19. Material: peripheral blood. This chain links TRBV11-2 with TRBJ2-7; the D gene is possibly TRBD1 (6 bases). This CDR3 is CASNQRGGHEQYF. The CDR3 DNA is TGTGCCAGCAACCAACGAGGGGGACACGAGCAGTACTTC.